This TCR beta chain emerged from a study of CD8+CD57+ T cells in acquired aplastic anemia. Study context: DNA from sorted CD4+ and CD8+ cells averaged about 3.2 ug. General study results and limits: Patients and controls had in common twenty-nine CD8+ CDR3 sequences.

To note about this clonotype: What it binds is unknown. A much larger clone lies one base from this, so it may be a read error.

The authors sequenced patients whose flow cytometry had shown CD8+CD57+ cell expansion. Every patient was diagnosed with severe acquired aplastic anemia. Genomic DNA served as template for TCR beta VDJ and CDR3 profiling. TCRdb fed the reads into MiXCR, producing one record per CDR3 protein. The sample includes 150,000 or so distinct CDR3 sequences, 40% to 55% seen only once; the top ten take 0.85% to 1.2%. From germline, CDR1 is MNHEY and CDR2 SVGEGT. Trimming cost V 4 bases and J 0 bases, with 13 bases left between them. CDR3 size: 15 residues. The specimen was sorted CD4+, CD8+, or CD8+CD57+ T cells (not recorded which) from PBMCs. The clonotype originates from a human donor with aplastic anemia. This chain links TRBV6-2 or TRBV6-3 with TRBJ2-7, with D possibly TRBD2 on 6 matching bases. DNA of the CDR3: TGTGCCAGCAGTTGCGCGGGGCCCAGCTCCTACGAGCAGTACTTC. Translated, it gives CASSCAGPSSYEQYF.